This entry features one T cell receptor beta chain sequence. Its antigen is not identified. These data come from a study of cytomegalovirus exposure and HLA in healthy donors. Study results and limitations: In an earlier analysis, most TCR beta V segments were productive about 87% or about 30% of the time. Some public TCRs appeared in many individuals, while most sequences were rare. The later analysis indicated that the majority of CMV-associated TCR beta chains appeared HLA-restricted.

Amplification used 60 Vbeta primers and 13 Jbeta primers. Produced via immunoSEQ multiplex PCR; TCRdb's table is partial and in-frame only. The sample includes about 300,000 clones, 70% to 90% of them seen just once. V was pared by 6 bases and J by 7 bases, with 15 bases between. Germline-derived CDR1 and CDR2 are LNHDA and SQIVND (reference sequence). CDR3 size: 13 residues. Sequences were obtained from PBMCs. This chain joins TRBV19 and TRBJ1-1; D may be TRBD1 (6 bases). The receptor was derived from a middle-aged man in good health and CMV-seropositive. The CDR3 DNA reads TGTGCCAGTAGCCCCCGACAGGAGTATGAAGCTTTCTTT. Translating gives CASSPRQEYEAFF.